This passage covers 6 T cell receptor beta chains from one sample sequenced in a study of OX40 agonist ivuxolimab in advanced cancers. Assay: immunoSEQ multiplex PCR; the TCRdb copy retains only in-frame clones and omits some. The sample has 77,000 or so clones, over 75% seen once; the top ten hold roughly 4.7%. The sample in question was CD4+ or CD8+ T cells sorted from blood, obtained in a trial of the OX40 agonist ivuxolimab. The receptors come from an adult with an advanced solid tumor such as melanoma, head and neck, liver or kidney cancer.

The chain combines TRBV10-1 with TRBJ2-5, with TRBD1 matching 10 bases. There are 13 residues in the CDR3. Per germline, CDR1 WNHNN and CDR2 SYGVQD (reference sequence). With V trimmed by 5 bases and J by 5 bases, 2 bases remained unmatched. The CDR3 spells CASSRGQGETQYF. In nucleotides, the CDR3 is TGCGCCAGCAGTCGGGGACAGGGGGAGACCCAGTACTTC.

The V call is TRBV29-1, the J call TRBJ2-1; possibly TRBD2 for D (6 bases). Germline assignment: CDR1 SQVTM and CDR2 ANQGSEA. The CDR3 runs to 11 residues. Between the trimmed V and J ends, which lost 7 bases and 5 bases, there was a span of 9 bases. The DNA for the CDR3 is TGCAGCGGGGGACTCCACAATGAGCAGTTCTTC. Residues: CSGGLHNEQFF.

This clone was counted only a few times. The V and J genes are TRBV19 and TRBJ1-6; 8 nucleotides line up with TRBD1. The CDR3 sequence is 17 residues long. CDR1 and CDR2 from the germline V gene are LNHDA and SQIVND (reference sequence). V dropped 5 bases and J dropped 0; count of bases not matched to a gene: 6. CDR3 bases: TGTGCCAGTAGTCTCCGGGACAGGAGCTCCTATAATTCACCCCTCCACTTT. Protein product: CASSLRDRSSYNSPLHF.

The gene calls are TRBV5-1 and TRBJ1-1; possible D gene TRBD1, 6 bases. The length of the CDR3 is 16 residues. Germline V gene lookup returns CDR1 SGHRS and CDR2 YFSETQ. V was shortened by 4 bases and J by 1 base, with 17 bases between the two germline ends. CDR3 residues: CASSRASGAGNTEAFF. In DNA form, the CDR3 reads TGCGCCAGCAGCCGGGCGTCAGGGGCTGGGAACACTGAAGCTTTCTTT.

The CDR3 sequence: CASSAAQGYYGYTF. The CDR3, as DNA: TGTGCCAGTAGTGCGGCCCAGGGATACTATGGCTACACCTTC. The chain has TRBV19 and TRBJ1-2, with D possibly matching TRBD1 (5 bases). CDR1 and CDR2 (germline): LNHDA, SQIVND (reference sequence). V was pared by 5 bases and J by 3 bases, with 13 bases between. The CDR3 covers 14 residues.

The chain carries TRBV5-6 and TRBJ1-1; D possibly corresponds to TRBD1 (5 bases). V lost 3 bases and J 0 bases, leaving 18 bases between the germline ends. Germline V gives CDR1 SGHDT, CDR2 YYEEEE. This CDR3 spans 17 amino acids. CDR3 protein: CASSSTGSLGVNTEAFF. The CDR3 bases are TGTGCCAGCAGCTCAACAGGTTCTCTGGGGGTGAACACTGAAGCTTTCTTT. The whole variable domain, filled in from reference TRBV5-6 and TRBJ1-1, reads DAGVTQSPTHLIKTRGQQVTLRCSPKSGHDTVSWYQQALGQGPQFIFQYYEEEERQRGNFPDRFSGHQFPNYSSELNVNALLLGDSALYLCASSSTGSLGVNTEAFFGQGTRLTVV.